This T cell receptor beta chain was identified during a study of neurological immune-mediated disorders. The CDR3 is made up of 16 amino acids. TCRdb itself ran the 5' RACE reads through MiXCR, one entry per CDR3 protein. The table records under 50,000 distinct CDR3 sequences, more than 20% of them present only once. This clonotype showed up many times. Its target is not known. Overall study findings and caveats: The study found the most TCR clonal expansion in HTLV-1-associated myelopathy and the least in multiple sclerosis, below healthy controls. Subjects shared no identical expanded-clone CDR3 amino acid sequences, suggesting private TCR-beta repertoires in all groups.

PBMCs numbering 2 million and stored at -80 C yielded the unsorted libraries. The clonotype comes from a woman in her sixties or seventies in good health. Sequencing input: PBMCs. The rearrangement joins TRBV21-1 to TRBJ2-1; the table calls TRBD2, which could not be checked here. TRBV21-1 is given as a pseudogene. CDR3 coding DNA: TGTGCCAGCAGCAACGGGCGGGAGATCTCCTACAATGAGCAGTTCTTC. Translating it yields CASSNGREISYNEQFF.